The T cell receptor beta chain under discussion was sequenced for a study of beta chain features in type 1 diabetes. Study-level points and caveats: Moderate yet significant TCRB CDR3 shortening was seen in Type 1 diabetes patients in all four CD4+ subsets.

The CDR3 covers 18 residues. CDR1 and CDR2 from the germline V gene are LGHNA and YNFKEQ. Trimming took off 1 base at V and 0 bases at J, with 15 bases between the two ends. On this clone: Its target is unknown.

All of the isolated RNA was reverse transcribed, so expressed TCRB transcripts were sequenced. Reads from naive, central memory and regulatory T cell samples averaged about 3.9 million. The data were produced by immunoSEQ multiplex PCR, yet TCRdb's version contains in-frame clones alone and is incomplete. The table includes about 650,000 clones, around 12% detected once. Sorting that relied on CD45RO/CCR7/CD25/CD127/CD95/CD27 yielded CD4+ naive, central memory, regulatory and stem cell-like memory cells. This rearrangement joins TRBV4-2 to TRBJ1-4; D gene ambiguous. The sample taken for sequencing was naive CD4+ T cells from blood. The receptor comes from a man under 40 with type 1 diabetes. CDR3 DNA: TGTGCCAGCAGCCAAGTCGGGATGGGGAAAGCAACTAATGAAAAACTGTTTTTT. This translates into CASSQVGMGKATNEKLFF.